This T cell receptor (beta chain) was found in a study of patients and donors after allogeneic stem cell transplantation. TCRdb independently ran MiXCR on the RT-PCR reads; one entry per CDR3 protein. The sample records more than 850,000 distinct CDR3 sequences, about 20% being singletons. In this sample, this clonotype turned up a few times. V lost 6 bases and J lost 4, with 9 bases in between. CDR1 is MDHEN and CDR2 is SYDVKM in the germline V gene. This CDR3 comprises 12 residues. The sequence was collected from a human donor who was either an allogeneic HSCT recipient or a stem cell or donor lymphocyte infusion donor (not recorded which). It is not recorded whose cells these are; they may come from a transplant donor. The specimen sequenced was blood, either unsorted or a sorted T cell fraction (not recorded which). The chain employs TRBV28 and TRBJ1-2; D gene ambiguous. In nucleotides, the CDR3 is TGTGCCAGCAGCCTCCCCCCCTATGGCTACACCTTC. As protein: CASSLPPYGYTF.